Sequencing of this T cell receptor (beta chain) was carried out in a study of T cell responses to AZD1222 COVID-19 vaccine. The table came from immunoSEQ multiplex PCR; TCRdb's copy has only in-frame clones and leaves some out. Found here are 200,000 to 250,000 clones, around 94% of them singletons; the top ten hold over 1.5%. The CDR3 loop spans 13 amino acids. V gave up 7 bases and J gave up 7 bases; unmatched junction bases: 8. V gene TRBV12-3 or TRBV12-4 combines with J gene TRBJ1-2; 8 nucleotides agree with TRBD1. The sequence was collected from an adult who received the MenACWY meningococcal vaccine as a control. Sample: peripheral blood, taken 28 days after the second dose of the MenACWY control vaccine. The CDR3 region is CASTYGQGGGYTF. The CDR3 DNA reads TGTGCCAGCACCTACGGACAGGGTGGTGGCTACACCTTC.